This section outlines one TCR beta chain sequence together with its context. These data belong to a study of shared clonotypes between healthy human individuals. The wider study: Contributing individuals were two females and a few males aged 18 to 49.

The donors were all Caucasian adults (living in Nashville, Tennessee). Execution of the assay was at deep level. The repertoire was sequenced with immunoSEQ multiplex PCR; TCRdb's copy has only in-frame clones and lacks some. Of 2 million to 2.5 million clones in the sample, about 90% were seen once. The germline gives CDR1 LGHNA, CDR2 YSLEER. V was clipped by 4 bases and J by 0 bases, with 16 bases between them. This CDR3 has 17 amino acids. This TCR derives from a man between 18 and 35 years old in good health. Some clones in this sample may be carry-over from other donors' samples. The chain uses TRBV4-3 and TRBJ1-3, with TRBD1 as a possible D gene (6 bases). The source material was naive CD4+ T cells from PBMCs. Subset given: CD45RA+ positively selected. This chain's CDR3 is CASSLGLTGSSGNTIYF. The CDR3 DNA sequence: TGCGCCAGCAGCCTTGGACTGACAGGAAGCTCTGGAAACACCATATATTTT.